A selection of T cell receptor beta chains follows, all from one sample in a study of cytomegalovirus exposure and HLA in healthy donors. Libraries were prepared by immunoSEQ multiplex PCR; TCRdb keeps only in-frame clonotypes and omits some of them. The profile covers some 120,000 clones, with 79% appearing a single time and about 2% taken by the ten largest. The sample was PBMCs. These receptors all stem from a man between 18 and 35 years old in good health and CMV-seronegative. Each CDR3 is given with its conserved first and last residue. The D gene is left open where the match is weak. Expanded clones are given a class, and other clones once, few, many or no size at all.

V,D,size,J,CDR3,DNA
TRBV6-1,NA,NA,TRBJ1-2,CASSRGDSIYGYTF,TGTGCCAGCAGCCGTGGGGACTCGATCTATGGCTACACCTTC
TRBV5-4,NA,NA,TRBJ2-1,CASSLDGILNNEQFF,TGTGCCAGCAGCTTGGACGGGATATTAAACAATGAGCAGTTCTTC
TRBV9,NA,NA,TRBJ1-3,CASSPRRGAGNTIYF,TGTGCCAGCAGCCCAAGGCGGGGGGCGGGAAACACCATATATTTT
TRBV10-3,NA,NA,TRBJ2-7,CAIKQGNPYEQYF,TGTGCCATCAAGCAGGGGAATCCCTACGAGCAGTACTTC
TRBV7-9,TRBD2,NA,TRBJ2-7,CASSRPQGLVNYEQYF,TGTGCCAGCAGTCGTCCACAGGGACTAGTAAACTACGAGCAGTACTTC
TRBV27,NA,NA,TRBJ2-3,CASSLFSSADTQYF,TGTGCCAGCAGTTTATTTTCGAGTGCAGATACGCAGTATTTT
TRBV19,NA,once,TRBJ2-7,CASSTRLTASYEQYF,TGTGCCAGTAGTACCCGATTGACAGCGTCCTACGAGCAGTACTTC
TRBV5-6,NA,NA,TRBJ1-2,CASSLEGGGLLYGYTF,TGTGCCAGCAGCTTGGAGGGAGGGGGACTGCTCTATGGCTACACCTTC
TRBV7-9,NA,few,TRBJ1-1,CASSFGRAEAFF,TGTGCCAGCAGCTTTGGCAGGGCTGAAGCTTTCTTT
TRBV11-2,NA,NA,TRBJ2-1,CASSLGTAAPQFF,TGTGCCAGCAGCTTAGGAACAGCGGCTCCTCAGTTCTTC
TRBV6-5,NA,NA,TRBJ2-5,CASSPSLKTQYF,TGTGCCAGCAGTCCCTCGTTAAAGACCCAGTACTTC
TRBV10-3,NA,NA,TRBJ1-5,CANGGDSSNQPQHF,TGTGCCAACGGAGGTGATAGTAGCAATCAGCCCCAGCATTTT
TRBV7-2,NA,NA,TRBJ1-2,CASSLNSGRANDGYTF,TGTGCCAGCAGCTTAAATTCGGGCAGGGCTAATGATGGCTACACCTTC
TRBV30,NA,NA,TRBJ2-1,CAWINRGQSSYNEQFF,TGTGCCTGGATAAACCGGGGTCAAAGCTCCTACAATGAGCAGTTCTTC
TRBV5-6,TRBD2,once,TRBJ2-2,CASSLFSGGNTGELFF,TGTGCCAGCAGCTTGTTTAGCGGGGGCAACACCGGGGAGCTGTTTTTT
TRBV28,NA,NA,TRBJ2-7,CASNLGGGISYEQYF,TGTGCCAGCAATCTCGGTGGGGGGATCTCCTACGAGCAGTACTTC
TRBV7-3,NA,NA,TRBJ2-3,CASSLISGTDTQYF,TGTGCCAGCAGCTTAATTAGCGGCACAGATACGCAGTATTTT
TRBV28,NA,NA,TRBJ2-1,CASQGGVRSNEQFF,TGTGCCAGCCAAGGAGGAGTCCGCAGCAATGAGCAGTTCTTC
TRBV5-1,TRBD1,NA,TRBJ2-2,CASSLKDRSSTGELFF,TGCGCCAGCAGCCTGAAGGACAGGTCATCGACCGGGGAGCTGTTTTTT
TRBV28,NA,NA,TRBJ1-2,CASSGGSPYGYTF,TGTGCCAGCAGTGGGGGGAGCCCCTATGGCTACACCTTC
TRBV4-2,NA,NA,TRBJ2-2,CASSQVVSLNTGELFF,TGTGCCAGCAGCCAAGTTGTCAGTTTGAACACCGGGGAGCTGTTTTTT
TRBV18,TRBD1,NA,TRBJ2-3,CASSWDSPGTDTQYF,TGTGCCAGCTCATGGGACAGCCCTGGGACAGATACGCAGTATTTT
TRBV2,NA,few,TRBJ1-1,CASSEVRGEDTEAFF,TGTGCCAGCAGTGAGGTGCGGGGGGAGGACACTGAAGCTTTCTTT
TRBV30,NA,NA,TRBJ1-4,CAWSVKGATNEKLFF,TGTGCCTGGAGCGTCAAGGGGGCAACTAATGAAAAACTGTTTTTT
TRBV6-5,NA,NA,TRBJ2-3,CASSYSGHPADTQYF,TGTGCCAGCAGTTACAGTGGACACCCAGCGGATACGCAGTATTTT
TRBV15,NA,once,TRBJ2-7,CATTRQRTGPEQYF,TGTGCCACAACCCGACAGCGAACCGGGCCTGAGCAGTACTTC
TRBV30,NA,NA,TRBJ1-1,CAWSGPQRAQEAFF,TGTGCCTGGAGCGGGCCACAGAGGGCCCAAGAAGCTTTCTTT
TRBV4-2,TRBD1,few,TRBJ1-1,CASSQATGAEAFF,TGTGCCAGCAGCCAAGCCACAGGGGCTGAAGCTTTCTTT
TRBV5-1,TRBD2,NA,TRBJ2-1,CASSLGPTSGSYNEQFF,TGCGCCAGCAGCTTGGGGCCGACTAGCGGGAGCTACAATGAGCAGTTCTTC
TRBV6-5,TRBD1,NA,TRBJ1-5,CASRPYTGVDQPQHF,TGTGCCAGCAGGCCCTATACAGGGGTGGATCAGCCCCAGCATTTT
TRBV18,NA,NA,TRBJ2-2,CASSPPTTSGELFF,TGTGCCAGCTCACCGCCGACTACCTCCGGGGAGCTGTTTTTT
TRBV14,NA,NA,TRBJ2-1,CASSQGSIGLPYNEQFF,TGTGCCAGCAGCCAAGGGAGCATAGGACTACCTTACAATGAGCAGTTCTTC
TRBV12-5,TRBD2,NA,TRBJ2-3,CASGFDGRATDTQYF,TGTGCTAGTGGTTTTGACGGGAGGGCCACAGATACGCAGTATTTT
TRBV5-4,NA,NA,TRBJ2-2,CASSLARGGSGELFF,TGTGCCAGCAGCTTGGCACGAGGAGGGAGCGGGGAGCTGTTTTTT
TRBV7-6,NA,NA,TRBJ2-1,CASSLLGEDGEQFF,TGTGCCAGCAGCTTACTAGGTGAGGATGGTGAGCAGTTCTTC
TRBV27,TRBD2,NA,TRBJ2-3,CASSLLGGSRFTDTQYF,TGTGCCAGCAGCCTCTTGGGCGGGAGCAGGTTCACAGATACGCAGTATTTT
TRBV18,NA,NA,TRBJ2-7,CASSPDRGSTYEQYF,TGTGCCAGCTCACCAGACAGAGGATCGACCTACGAGCAGTACTTC
TRBV4-2,TRBD2,many,TRBJ2-2,CASSQYLAGTGELFF,TGTGCCAGCAGCCAGTATTTAGCGGGCACCGGGGAGCTGTTTTTT
TRBV9,NA,NA,TRBJ1-2,CASSVEGGSGGYTF,TGTGCCAGCAGCGTAGAGGGGGGGTCTGGTGGCTACACCTTC
TRBV7-9,NA,once,TRBJ2-1,CASPGTYNEQFF,TGTGCCAGCCCCGGTACCTACAATGAGCAGTTCTTC
TRBV9,NA,NA,TRBJ1-3,CASSGLGRGSGNTIYF,TGTGCCAGCAGCGGCCTCGGCCGGGGCTCTGGAAACACCATATATTTT
TRBV18,TRBD2,NA,TRBJ2-3,CASSQSGRRNTQYF,TGTGCCAGCTCACAAAGCGGGAGACGAAATACGCAGTATTTT
TRBV18,NA,NA,TRBJ2-7,CASSSGLDYLDEQYF,TGTGCCAGCTCATCGGGACTCGACTATTTGGACGAGCAGTACTTC
TRBV28,TRBD2,NA,TRBJ2-1,CASSSLLAVRPDEQFF,TGTGCCAGCAGTTCCCTCCTAGCGGTTCGTCCCGATGAGCAGTTCTTC
TRBV19,NA,NA,TRBJ2-5,CASSSLASRWSEETQYF,TGTGCCAGTAGTAGCTTAGCGAGTAGGTGGTCAGAAGAGACCCAGTACTTC
TRBV7-2,TRBD2,NA,TRBJ2-2,CASSFWTSGTTGELFF,TGTGCCAGCAGCTTTTGGACTAGCGGGACCACCGGGGAGCTGTTTTTT
TRBV11-2,TRBD1,NA,TRBJ1-5,CASSPSGDRALVTQHF,TGTGCCAGCAGCCCCTCTGGGGACAGGGCACTTGTGACCCAGCATTTT
TRBV5-5,TRBD1,NA,TRBJ2-6,CASSSRTGAIYSGANVLTF,TGTGCCAGCAGTTCGCGGACAGGGGCTATCTACTCTGGGGCCAACGTCCTGACTTTC
TRBV27,TRBD1,many,TRBJ1-2,CASRTDHISDRSNYGYTF,TGTGCCAGCAGGACAGACCATATCTCGGACAGGAGTAACTATGGCTACACCTTC
TRBV5-1,TRBD2,NA,TRBJ2-2,CASSTPEAGAGELFF,TGCGCCAGCAGCACACCCGAAGCGGGAGCCGGGGAGCTGTTTTTT
TRBV4-3,NA,NA,TRBJ2-6,CASSQEYHRLSGANVLTF,TGCGCCAGCAGCCAAGAATATCACAGGCTCTCTGGGGCCAACGTCCTGACTTTC
TRBV7-9,NA,NA,TRBJ1-1,CASSLPGRNTEAFF,TGTGCCAGCAGCCTCCCGGGGAGGAACACTGAAGCTTTCTTT